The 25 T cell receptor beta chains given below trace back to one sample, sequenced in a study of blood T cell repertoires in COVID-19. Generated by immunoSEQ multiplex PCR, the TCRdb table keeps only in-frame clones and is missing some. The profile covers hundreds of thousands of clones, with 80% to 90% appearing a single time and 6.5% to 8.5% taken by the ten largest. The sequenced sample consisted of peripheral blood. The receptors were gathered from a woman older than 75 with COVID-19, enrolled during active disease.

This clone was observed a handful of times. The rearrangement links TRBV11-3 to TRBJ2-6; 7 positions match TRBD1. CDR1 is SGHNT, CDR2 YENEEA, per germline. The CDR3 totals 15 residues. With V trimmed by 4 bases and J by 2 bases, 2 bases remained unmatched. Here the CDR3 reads CASSSGGTGANVLTF. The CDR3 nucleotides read TGTGCCAGCAGCTCAGGGGGAACTGGGGCCAACGTCCTGACTTTC.

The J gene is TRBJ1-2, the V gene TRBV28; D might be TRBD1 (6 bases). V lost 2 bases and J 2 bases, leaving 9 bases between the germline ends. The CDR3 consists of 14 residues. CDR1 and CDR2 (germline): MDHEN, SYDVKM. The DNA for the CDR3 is TGTGCCAGCAGTTTACGCGGACAGAACTATGGCTACACCTTC. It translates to CASSLRGQNYGYTF.

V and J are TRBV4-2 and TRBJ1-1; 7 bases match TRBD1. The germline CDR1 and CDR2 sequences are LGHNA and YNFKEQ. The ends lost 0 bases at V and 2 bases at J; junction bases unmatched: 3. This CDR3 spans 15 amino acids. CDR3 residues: CASSQEGTANTEAFF. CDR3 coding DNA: TGTGCCAGCAGCCAAGAAGGGACAGCTAACACTGAAGCTTTCTTT.

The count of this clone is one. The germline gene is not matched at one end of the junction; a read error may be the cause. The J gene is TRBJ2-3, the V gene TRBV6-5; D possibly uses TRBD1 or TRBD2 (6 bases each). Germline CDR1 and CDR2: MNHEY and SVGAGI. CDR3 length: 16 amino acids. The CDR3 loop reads CASIYGGPGRADTQYF. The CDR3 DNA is TGTGCCAGCATTTACGGGGGCCCGGGTAGGGCAGATACGCAGTATTTT.

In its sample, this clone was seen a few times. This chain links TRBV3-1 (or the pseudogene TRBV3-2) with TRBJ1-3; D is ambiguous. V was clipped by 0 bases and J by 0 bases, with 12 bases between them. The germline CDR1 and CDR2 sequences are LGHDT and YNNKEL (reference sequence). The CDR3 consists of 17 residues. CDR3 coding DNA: TGTGCCAGCAGCCAAGATTATTACCCGAGCTCTGGAAACACCATATATTTT. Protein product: CASSQDYYPSSGNTIYF.

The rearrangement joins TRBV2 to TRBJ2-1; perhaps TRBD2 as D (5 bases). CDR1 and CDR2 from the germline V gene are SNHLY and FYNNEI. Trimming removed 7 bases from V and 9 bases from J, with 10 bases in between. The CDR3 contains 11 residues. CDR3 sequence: CASTGFSEQFF. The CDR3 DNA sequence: TGTGCCAGCACGGGATTTAGTGAGCAGTTCTTC.

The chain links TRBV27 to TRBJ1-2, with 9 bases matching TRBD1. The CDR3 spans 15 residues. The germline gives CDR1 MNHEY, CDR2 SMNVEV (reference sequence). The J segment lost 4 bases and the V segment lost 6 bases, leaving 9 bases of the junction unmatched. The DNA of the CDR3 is TGTGCCAGCAGACCCACAGGGGGCATGGGCTATGGCTACACCTTC. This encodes CASRPTGGMGYGYTF.

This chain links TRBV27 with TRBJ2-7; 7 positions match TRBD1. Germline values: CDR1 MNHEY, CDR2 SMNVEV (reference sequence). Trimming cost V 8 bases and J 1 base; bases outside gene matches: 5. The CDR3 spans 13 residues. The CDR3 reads CASGRDSSYEQYF. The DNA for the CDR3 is TGTGCCAGCGGCCGGGACAGTTCCTACGAGCAGTACTTC.

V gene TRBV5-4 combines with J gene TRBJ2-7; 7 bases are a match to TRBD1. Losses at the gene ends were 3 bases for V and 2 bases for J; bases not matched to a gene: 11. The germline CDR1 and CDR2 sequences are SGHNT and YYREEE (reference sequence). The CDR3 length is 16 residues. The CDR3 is CASSSKTGTVTYEQYF. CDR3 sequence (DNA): TGTGCCAGCAGCTCCAAAACCGGGACAGTTACCTACGAGCAGTACTTC.

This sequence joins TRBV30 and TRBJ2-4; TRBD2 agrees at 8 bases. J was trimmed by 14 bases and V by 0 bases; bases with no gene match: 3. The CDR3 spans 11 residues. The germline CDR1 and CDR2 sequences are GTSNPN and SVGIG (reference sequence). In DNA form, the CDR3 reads TGTGCCTGGAGTGTACTAGCGGAAAAGTACTTC. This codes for CAWSVLAEKYF.

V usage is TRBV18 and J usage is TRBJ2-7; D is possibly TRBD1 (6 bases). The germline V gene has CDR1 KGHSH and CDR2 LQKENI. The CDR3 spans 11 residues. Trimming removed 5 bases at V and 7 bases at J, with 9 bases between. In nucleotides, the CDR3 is TGTGCCAGCTCATTCCAGGGGGAGCAGTACTTC. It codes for CASSFQGEQYF.

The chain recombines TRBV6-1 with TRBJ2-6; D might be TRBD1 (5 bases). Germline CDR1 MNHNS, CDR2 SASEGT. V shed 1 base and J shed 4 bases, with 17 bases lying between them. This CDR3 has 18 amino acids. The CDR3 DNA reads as TGTGCCAGCAGTGAAGGGCGGCAGGGCCGTCTGGGGGCCAACGTCCTGACTTTC. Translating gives CASSEGRQGRLGANVLTF.

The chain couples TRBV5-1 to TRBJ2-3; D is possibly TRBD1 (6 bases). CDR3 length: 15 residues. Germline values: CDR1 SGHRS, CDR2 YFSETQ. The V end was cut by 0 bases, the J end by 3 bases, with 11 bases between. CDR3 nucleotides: TGCGCCAGCAGCTTGGACAGGGTCGGGACAGATACGCAGTATTTT. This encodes CASSLDRVGTDTQYF. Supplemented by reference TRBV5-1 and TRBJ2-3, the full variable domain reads KAGVTQTPRYLIKTRGQQVTLSCSPISGHRSVSWYQQTPGQGLQFLFEYFSETQRNKGNFPGRFSGRQFSNSRSEMNVSTLELGDSALYLCASSLDRVGTDTQYFGPGTRLTVL.

The CDR3 nucleotides read TGTGCCAGCAGTGGGGCGGGGGAAAGGTCACCCCTCCACTTT. Protein: CASSGAGERSPLHF. The chain is built from TRBV3-1 (or the pseudogene TRBV3-2) and TRBJ1-6, with a weak D call TRBD1 (5 bases). Deletions cut 6 bases from V and 10 bases from J, with 16 bases between. Per germline, CDR1 LGHDT and CDR2 YNNKEL (reference sequence). The CDR3 totals 14 residues.

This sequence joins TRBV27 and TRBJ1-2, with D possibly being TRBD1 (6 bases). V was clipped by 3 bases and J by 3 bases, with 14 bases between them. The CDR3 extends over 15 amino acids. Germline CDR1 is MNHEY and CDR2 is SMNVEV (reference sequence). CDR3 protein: CASSFQAGVYYGYTF. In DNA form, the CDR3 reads TGTGCCAGCAGTTTCCAAGCAGGGGTTTACTATGGCTACACCTTC.

The CDR3 nucleotides read TGCGCCAGCAGCCCCAAGGGGGACACTCGCACTGAAGCTTTCTTT. Amino acid sequence: CASSPKGDTRTEAFF. The chain carries TRBV4-3 and TRBJ1-1; D perhaps matches TRBD1 (6 bases). Germline CDR1 and CDR2: LGHNA and YSLEER. The CDR3 sequence is 15 residues long. The V end lost 4 bases, the J end lost 4 bases, and 16 bases lay between the germline ends.

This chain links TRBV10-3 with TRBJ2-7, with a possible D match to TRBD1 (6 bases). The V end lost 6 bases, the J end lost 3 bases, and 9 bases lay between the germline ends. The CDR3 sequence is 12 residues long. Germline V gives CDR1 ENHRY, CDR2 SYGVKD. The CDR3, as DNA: TGTGCCATCAGCGACAGGAGCTACGAGCAGTACTTC. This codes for CAISDRSYEQYF.

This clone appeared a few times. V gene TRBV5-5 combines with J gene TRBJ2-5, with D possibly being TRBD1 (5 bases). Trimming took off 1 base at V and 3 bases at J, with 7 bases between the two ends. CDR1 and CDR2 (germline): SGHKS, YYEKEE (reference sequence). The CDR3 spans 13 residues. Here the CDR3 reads CASSLPGKETQYF. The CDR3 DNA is TGTGCCAGCAGCTTGCCAGGGAAAGAGACCCAGTACTTC.

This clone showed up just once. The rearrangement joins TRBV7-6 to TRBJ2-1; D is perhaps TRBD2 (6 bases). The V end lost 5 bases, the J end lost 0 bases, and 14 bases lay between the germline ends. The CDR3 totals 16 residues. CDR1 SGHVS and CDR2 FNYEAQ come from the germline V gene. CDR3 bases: TGTGCCAGCAGCCCGTCGGACTATAGCTCCTACAATGAGCAGTTCTTC. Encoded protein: CASSPSDYSSYNEQFF.

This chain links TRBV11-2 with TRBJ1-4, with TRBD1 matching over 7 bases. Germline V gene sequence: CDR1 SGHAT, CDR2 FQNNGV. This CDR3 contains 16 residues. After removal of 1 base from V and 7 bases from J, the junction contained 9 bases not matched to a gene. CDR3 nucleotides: TGTGCCAGCAGCTTAGGTCGGACAGGCGAACCTGAAAAACTGTTTTTT. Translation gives CASSLGRTGEPEKLFF.

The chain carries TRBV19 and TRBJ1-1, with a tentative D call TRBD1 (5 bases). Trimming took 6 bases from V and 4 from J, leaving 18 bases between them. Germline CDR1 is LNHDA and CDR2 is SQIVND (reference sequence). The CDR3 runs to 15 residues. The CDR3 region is CASRSPQGSTTEAFF. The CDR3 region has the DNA TGTGCCAGTAGGAGTCCCCAGGGAAGTACCACTGAAGCTTTCTTT. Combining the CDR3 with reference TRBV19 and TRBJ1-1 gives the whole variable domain DGGITQSPKYLFRKEGQNVTLSCEQNLNHDAMYWYRQDPGQGLRLIYYSQIVNDFQKGDIAEGYSVSREKKESFPLTVTSAQKNPTAFYLCASRSPQGSTTEAFFGQGTRLTVV.

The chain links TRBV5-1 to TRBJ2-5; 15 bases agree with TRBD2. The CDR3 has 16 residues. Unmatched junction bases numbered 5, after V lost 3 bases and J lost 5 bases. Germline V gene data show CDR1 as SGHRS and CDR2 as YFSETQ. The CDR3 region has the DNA TGCGCCAGCAGCTCTGGGACTAGCGGGGGGAGGGAGACCCAGTACTTC. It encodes CASSSGTSGGRETQYF.

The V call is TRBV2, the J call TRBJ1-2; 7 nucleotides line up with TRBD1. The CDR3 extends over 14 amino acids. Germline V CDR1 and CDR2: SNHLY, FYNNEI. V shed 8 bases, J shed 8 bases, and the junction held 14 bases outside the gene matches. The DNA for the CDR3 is TGTGCCAGCGTGAAGACAAACAGGGGTGGGGGCTACACCTTC. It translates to CASVKTNRGGGYTF.

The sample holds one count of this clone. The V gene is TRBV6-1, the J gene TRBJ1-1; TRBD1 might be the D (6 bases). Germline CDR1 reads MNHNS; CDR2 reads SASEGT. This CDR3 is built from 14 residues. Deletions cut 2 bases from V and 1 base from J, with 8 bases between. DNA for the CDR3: TGTGCCAGCAGTGAACACAGGGCGAACACTGAAGCTTTCTTT. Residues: CASSEHRANTEAFF.

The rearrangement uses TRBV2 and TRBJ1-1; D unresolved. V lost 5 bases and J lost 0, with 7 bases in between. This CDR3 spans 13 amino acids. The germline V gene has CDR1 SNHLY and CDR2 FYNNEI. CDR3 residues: CASSKQLNTEAFF. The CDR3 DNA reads TGTGCCAGCAGTAAACAGTTGAACACTGAAGCTTTCTTT.